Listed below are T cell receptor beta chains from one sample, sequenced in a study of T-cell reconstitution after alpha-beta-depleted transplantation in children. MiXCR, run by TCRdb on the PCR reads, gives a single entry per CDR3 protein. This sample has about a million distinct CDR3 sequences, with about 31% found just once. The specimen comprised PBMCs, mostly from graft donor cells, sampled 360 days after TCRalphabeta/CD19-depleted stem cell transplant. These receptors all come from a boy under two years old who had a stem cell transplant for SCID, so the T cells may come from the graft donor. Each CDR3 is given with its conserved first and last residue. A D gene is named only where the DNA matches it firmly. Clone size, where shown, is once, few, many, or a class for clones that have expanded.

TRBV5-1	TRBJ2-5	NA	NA	CASRGEGRRGETQYF	TGCGCCAGCAGGGGTGAGGGTCGGAGGGGAGAGACCCAGTACTTC
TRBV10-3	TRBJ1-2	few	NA	CAISDLEDLRGYTF	TGTGCCATCAGTGATCTCGAGGACTTACGTGGCTACACCTTC
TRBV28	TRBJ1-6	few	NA	CASSSHNSPLHF	TGTGCCAGCAGTTCCCATAATTCACCCCTCCACTTT
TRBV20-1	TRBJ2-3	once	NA	CSARDPGSHTDTQYF	TGCAGTGCTAGAGACCCGGGGTCCCACACAGATACGCAGTATTTT
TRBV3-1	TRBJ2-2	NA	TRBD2	CASSRDYATRELFF	TGTGCCAGCAGCAGGGACTACGCCACCCGGGAGCTGTTTTTT
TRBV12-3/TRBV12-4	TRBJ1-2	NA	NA	CASSLSLVNYGYTF	TGTGCCAGCAGTTTATCCCTGGTTAACTATGGCTACACCTTC
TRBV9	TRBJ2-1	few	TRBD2	CASSSRPTSGGSGEQFF	TGTGCCAGCAGCTCCCGACCGACTAGCGGGGGGTCAGGTGAGCAGTTCTTC
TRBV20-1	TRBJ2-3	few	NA	CSAVRTDTQYF	TGCAGTGCCGTCCGTACAGATACGCAGTATTTT
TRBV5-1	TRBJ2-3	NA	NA	CASAGDSTDTQYF	TGCGCCAGCGCAGGGGACTCCACAGATACGCAGTATTTT
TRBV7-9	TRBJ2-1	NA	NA	CASSPLEALGSYNEQFF	TGTGCCAGCAGCCCACTTGAAGCCTTGGGCTCCTACAATGAGCAGTTCTTC
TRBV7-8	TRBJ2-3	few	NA	CASSLVTRRGPDTQYF	TGTGCCAGCAGCTTAGTAACGAGAAGGGGCCCAGATACGCAGTATTTT
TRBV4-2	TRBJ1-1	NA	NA	CASSQEFGYTEAFF	TGTGCCAGCAGCCAAGAGTTCGGTTACACTGAAGCTTTCTTT
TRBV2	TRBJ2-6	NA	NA	CASRTAISGANVLTF	TGTGCCAGCAGGACCGCCATCTCTGGGGCCAACGTCCTGACTTTC
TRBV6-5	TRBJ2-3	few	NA	CASSWEGGGDTQYF	TGTGCCAGCAGTTGGGAGGGGGGCGGAGATACGCAGTATTTT
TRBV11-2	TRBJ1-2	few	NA	CASSTQGLPYGYTF	TGTGCCAGCAGCACCCAGGGGCTACCATATGGCTACACCTTC
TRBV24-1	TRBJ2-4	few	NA	CATSDWTRDPNIQYF	TGTGCCACCAGTGATTGGACAAGGGACCCTAACATTCAGTACTTC
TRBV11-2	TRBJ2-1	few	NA	CATLMNLDNEQFF	TGTGCCACCCTCATGAACCTCGACAATGAGCAGTTCTTC
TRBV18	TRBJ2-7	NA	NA	CASSPDTQGGSYEQYF	TGTGCCAGCTCACCAGACACACAGGGAGGCTCCTACGAGCAGTACTTC
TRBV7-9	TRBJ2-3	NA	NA	CASSPPRTTDTQYF	TGTGCCAGCAGCCCTCCACGGACTACAGATACGCAGTATTTT
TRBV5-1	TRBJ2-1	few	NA	CASSLGTGSSIYNEQFF	TGCGCCAGCAGCTTGGGTACAGGTTCCTCCATTTACAATGAGCAGTTCTTC